Listed here are 29 T cell receptor beta chains from one sample, sequenced in a study of Graves' ophthalmopathy and Graves' hyperthyroidism. RNA served as the template for amplifying TCR beta CDR3 regions. First-round RT-PCR employed HTBI primers, with a second-round multiplex PCR after it. One entry per CDR3 protein results from TCRdb running MiXCR on the multiplex PCR reads. The sample records 680,000 or so distinct CDR3 sequences, roughly 20% being singletons. Sequencing was done on a sample of peripheral blood. These receptors came from a woman in her late teens or twenties with stable Graves' hyperthyroidism. Some clones in this sample may be carry-over from other donors' samples.

This clonotype was seen many times. The chain joins TRBV5-1 to TRBJ1-1, with D perhaps TRBD1 (6 bases). CDR1 and CDR2 from the germline V gene are SGHRS and YFSETQ. Trimming left V 4 bases short and J 7 bases short, with 17 bases between. The CDR3 is made up of 14 amino acids. The CDR3 region has the DNA TGCGCCAGCAGCAAGGGGGGGGGCGCGGTTGAAGCTTTCTTT. Translation gives CASSKGGGAVEAFF.

For this clonotype: A read error is possible here, since a much larger clone lies one base away. The chain uses TRBV20-1 and TRBJ2-7, with 9 bases lining up with TRBD2. J gave up 0 bases and V 4 bases, and 13 bases lay outside the gene matches. The CDR3 extends over 17 amino acids. CDR1 and CDR2 from the germline V gene are DFQATT and SNEGSKA (reference sequence). This CDR3 reads CSATSPGSGLASYEQYF. The CDR3 region has the DNA TGCAGTGCTACAAGTCCGGGATCGGGACTAGCCTCCTACGAGCAGTACTTC.

There are many counts of this clonotype. The chain combines TRBV15 with TRBJ2-7; D possibly corresponds to TRBD1 (6 bases). Deletions cut 1 base from V and 4 bases from J, with 11 bases between. The CDR3 consists of 14 residues. Germline CDR1 and CDR2: LNHNV and YYDKDF (reference sequence). As DNA, the CDR3 is TGTGCCACCAGCAGAGGCAGGGGCACGTACGAGCAGTACTTC. Translating it yields CATSRGRGTYEQYF.

J is TRBJ1-2 and V is TRBV28; 9 bases fit TRBD1. Trimming cost V 5 bases and J 7 bases; bases outside gene matches: 14. The CDR3 has 16 residues. Per germline, CDR1 MDHEN and CDR2 SYDVKM. CDR3 DNA: TGTGCCAGCAGTGCCCGACGATGGACAGGGGAAGGTGGCTACACCTTC. This translates into CASSARRWTGEGGYTF.

This clonotype showed up many times. V gene TRBV20-1 combines with J gene TRBJ2-4; 11 positions match TRBD2. V lost 6 bases, J lost 0 bases, and 10 bases stayed unmatched. The CDR3 is 17 residues long. The germline CDR1 and CDR2 sequences are DFQATT and SNEGSKA (reference sequence). In DNA form, the CDR3 reads TGCAGTGCGATACTAGCGGGGGAAACCTTAGCCAAAAACATTCAGTACTTC. Protein: CSAILAGETLAKNIQYF.

There are many counts of this clonotype. The rearrangement joins TRBV7-6 to TRBJ2-7, with 7 bases aligning to TRBD1. The CDR3 length is 16 residues. V dropped 1 base and J dropped 2; count of bases not matched to a gene: 8. Germline V CDR1 and CDR2: SGHVS, FNYEAQ. CDR3 sequence (DNA): TGTGCCAGCAGCTTAGGTGGTGCAGGGGGAACCTACGAGCAGTACTTC. This gives the protein CASSLGGAGGTYEQYF.

V and J are TRBV4-1 and TRBJ2-5; 10 bases match TRBD1. Trimming removed 4 bases from V and 5 bases from J; junction bases left unmatched: 10. Looked up from germline, CDR1 is MGHRA and CDR2 is YSYEKL. This CDR3 has 16 amino acids. For the CDR3, the DNA is TGCGCCAGCAGCCCTTTATGGGACAGGGGTTTGGAGACCCAGTACTTC. This gives the protein CASSPLWDRGLETQYF.

This clonotype was found many times. The J gene is TRBJ1-2, the V gene TRBV6-5, with a tentative D call TRBD1 (6 bases). Germline-derived CDR1 and CDR2 are MNHEY and SVGAGI. CDR3 length: 13 residues. V lost 0 bases, J lost 8 bases, and 10 bases lay in between. In DNA, the CDR3 is TGTGCCAGCAGTTACTCGGGGGCTGAGGGCTACACCTTC. Protein sequence: CASSYSGAEGYTF.

The V call is TRBV5-1, the J call TRBJ1-2; TRBD1 aligns across 7 bases. With 0 bases clipped from V and 10 bases from J, the junction kept 6 bases outside the gene matches. Germline CDR1 and CDR2: SGHRS and YFSETQ. CDR3 length: 13 residues. The DNA for the CDR3 is TGCGCCAGCAGCTTGGGGACAGGAGGGACCTACACCTTC. Translated: CASSLGTGGTYTF.

In this sample, this clonotype turned up many times. The chain has TRBV12-3 or TRBV12-4 and TRBJ2-7; D is ambiguous. The CDR3 has 15 amino acids. The ends were cut back, 3 bases at V and 10 bases at J, with 22 bases in the middle. The CDR3, as DNA: TGTGCCAGCAGTTTGGCCGACCGACCGATTTTTCGACAGTACTTC. Its translation is CASSLADRPIFRQYF.

This clonotype was observed at least ten times. V usage is TRBV12-3 or TRBV12-4 and J usage is TRBJ2-4, with D possibly TRBD1 on 5 matching bases. V gave up 2 bases and J gave up 9 bases, with 11 bases separating them. The CDR3 spans 13 residues. CDR3 in DNA: TGTGCCAGCAGTTTACAGGGAAGGGGCATTCAGTACTTC. Translated, it gives CASSLQGRGIQYF.

This chain connects TRBV6-1 to TRBJ1-2; D not resolved. V lost 8 bases to trimming and J lost 4 bases, with 17 bases between them. The germline CDR1 and CDR2 sequences are MNHNS and SASEGT. The CDR3 is made up of 14 amino acids. DNA for the CDR3: TGTGCCAGCTCCGAGCGAAATCTACTCTATGGCTACACCTTC. Its translation is CASSERNLLYGYTF.

This clonotype was recorded a few times. V gene TRBV11-2 combines with J gene TRBJ1-2, with a weak D call TRBD1 (5 bases). Germline V gives CDR1 SGHAT, CDR2 FQNNGV. The CDR3 is 17 residues long. Trimming removed 5 bases from V and 6 bases from J, with 25 bases in between. The CDR3 bases are TGTGCCAGCAGCACAGAGGGGACGGGACGGCTCCTCGATGGCTACACCTTC. It encodes CASSTEGTGRLLDGYTF.

In its sample, this clonotype was seen a few times. The chain recombines TRBV30 with TRBJ1-2; D remains ambiguous. The V gene's germline CDR1 is GTSNPN and CDR2 SVGIG (reference sequence). Trimming took off 1 base at V and 5 bases at J, with 8 bases between the two ends. The CDR3 totals 12 residues. CDR3 in amino acids: CAWSGNLYGYTF. The CDR3 DNA reads as TGTGCCTGGAGTGGGAATCTTTATGGCTACACCTTC.

This clonotype was detected many times. This sequence joins TRBV5-1 and TRBJ2-2; D is uncertain. Trimming cost V 0 bases and J 6 bases, with 6 bases left between them. The length of the CDR3 is 13 residues. The germline V gene has CDR1 SGHRS and CDR2 YFSETQ. CDR3 DNA sequence: TGCGCCAGCAGCTTGGCTGAGTCCGGGGAGCTGTTTTTT. It is translated as CASSLAESGELFF.

J is TRBJ1-6 and V is TRBV7-9; D not certain. V was cut by 7 bases and J by 0 bases, with 16 bases left in between. Germline V gene data show CDR1 as SEHNR and CDR2 as FQNEAQ (reference sequence). The CDR3 is 17 residues long. The CDR3 DNA sequence: TGTGCCAGCACCCAGGACTGGGTGAGCTCCTATAATTCACCCCTCCACTTT. Protein sequence: CASTQDWVSSYNSPLHF.

Ten or more counts support this clonotype. The chain combines TRBV24-1 with TRBJ2-7, with 11 positions matching TRBD2. V dropped 4 bases and J dropped 0; count of bases not matched to a gene: 7. Germline CDR1 KGHDR, CDR2 SFDVKD. The CDR3 has 17 amino acids. Written as DNA, the CDR3 is TGTGCCACCAGTGACCTCTCTGGGACTAGCGGCTCCTACGAGCAGTACTTC. Protein product: CATSDLSGTSGSYEQYF.

The chain links TRBV6-2 or TRBV6-3 to TRBJ1-5; D uncertain. V was clipped by 6 bases and J by 6 bases, with 12 bases between them. The germline V gene encodes CDR1 MNHEY and CDR2 SVGEGT. This CDR3 spans 13 amino acids. In nucleotides, the CDR3 is TGTGCCAGCAGACCTCCCGTAGGTCAGCCCCAGCATTTT. This gives the protein CASRPPVGQPQHF.

At least ten counts were recorded for this clonotype. This chain uses TRBV15 with TRBJ1-2; maybe TRBD1 (6 bases). This CDR3 is 15 amino acids long. CDR1 and CDR2 (germline): LNHNV, YYDKDF (reference sequence). V lost 3 bases, J lost 3 bases, and 14 bases lay in between. CDR3 sequence (DNA): TGTGCCACCAGCAGGACCGGGACATGGGACTATGGCTACACCTTC. Translation gives CATSRTGTWDYGYTF. Drawing the rest from reference TRBV15 and TRBJ1-2, the complete variable domain is DAMVIQNPRYQVTQFGKPVTLSCSQTLNHNVMYWYQQKSSQAPKLLFHYYDKDFNNEADTPDNFQSRRPNTSFCFLDIRSPGLGDTAMYLCATSRTGTWDYGYTFGSGTRLTVV.

J is TRBJ1-1 and V is TRBV2; no definite D call. Germline V gene sequence: CDR1 SNHLY, CDR2 FYNNEI. CDR3 length equals 15 residues. The germline V and J ends were trimmed by 2 bases and 0 bases, with 10 bases remaining between them. CDR3: CASSELPDLNTEAFF. The CDR3 DNA follows: TGTGCCAGCAGTGAATTGCCGGACTTGAACACTGAAGCTTTCTTT.

In this sample, this clonotype turned up many times. The chain joins TRBV24-1 to TRBJ1-2; TRBD1 is a possible D gene (5 bases). The germline gives CDR1 KGHDR, CDR2 SFDVKD. Trimming took off 10 bases at V and 7 bases at J, with 15 bases between the two ends. The CDR3 spans 12 residues. The CDR3 sequence: CATRDRRLGYTF. CDR3 in DNA: TGTGCCACTCGGGACCGACGACTTGGCTACACCTTC.

In its sample, this clonotype was seen many times. This may come from a read error, since a much larger clone is one base off. This chain links TRBV6-1 with TRBJ2-7, with D maybe TRBD1 (6 bases). Germline V gene sequence: CDR1 MNHNS, CDR2 SASEGT. V dropped 8 bases and J dropped 4 bases, with 21 bases sitting between them. The CDR3 runs 15 residues. In DNA form, the CDR3 reads TGTGCCAGCCGCTCTCCCGGACAGAGCAAGTACGAGCAGTACTTC. Its protein is CASRSPGQSKYEQYF.

The table lists this clonotype with many counts. J is TRBJ1-5 and V is TRBV2, with D possibly matching TRBD1 (6 bases). In germline, CDR1 is SNHLY, CDR2 FYNNEI. The V and J ends lost 2 bases and 3 bases respectively, with 14 bases between them. The CDR3 has 16 amino acids. The CDR3: CASSELGRGHNQPQHF. Written as DNA, the CDR3 is TGTGCCAGCAGTGAATTGGGCAGGGGCCACAATCAGCCCCAGCATTTT.

This clonotype has more than one count but fewer than ten. V gene TRBV5-5 combines with J gene TRBJ1-1, with a weak D call TRBD1 (5 bases). V was trimmed by 0 bases and J by 9 bases, leaving 12 bases between them. The CDR3 is 13 residues long. The germline V gene encodes CDR1 SGHKS and CDR2 YYEKEE (reference sequence). The CDR3 here is CASSLGGLFQAFF. As DNA, the CDR3 is TGTGCCAGCAGCTTGGGGGGGTTATTCCAAGCTTTCTTT.

This clonotype was observed at least ten times. The chain recombines TRBV7-2 with TRBJ2-5, with D possibly matching TRBD1 (6 bases). The germline V gene encodes CDR1 SGHTA and CDR2 FQGNSA. V was trimmed by 5 bases and J by 5 bases, leaving 18 bases between them. CDR3 length: 15 amino acids. The CDR3 reads CASSLGSRQGETQYF. CDR3 sequence (DNA): TGTGCCAGCAGCCTAGGGTCCAGGCAGGGGGAGACCCAGTACTTC.

This clonotype came up many times. The chain recombines TRBV12-5 with TRBJ2-7, with 7 nucleotides matching TRBD2. The V gene end was trimmed by 2 bases and the J gene end by 3 bases; junction bases not matched to a gene: 10. This CDR3 spans 16 amino acids. Germline V gene data show CDR1 as LGHNT and CDR2 as FRNRAP. DNA of the CDR3: TGTGCTAGTGGTTTGTTACCCCGGACTAGAGACTACGAGCAGTACTTC. This gives the protein CASGLLPRTRDYEQYF.

This clonotype was seen at least ten times. This sequence joins TRBV11-1 and TRBJ2-5; no definite D call. Germline V gives CDR1 SGHAT, CDR2 FQDESV (reference sequence). The CDR3 spans 14 residues. V lost 5 bases to trimming and J lost 5 bases, with 15 bases between them. CDR3 DNA sequence: TGTGCCAGCAGCCTCGGACGGAATCGGGAGACCCAGTACTTC. Translation gives CASSLGRNRETQYF. The full variable domain, its missing parts supplied by reference TRBV11-1 and TRBJ2-5, is EAEVAQSPRYKITEKSQAVAFWCDPISGHATLYWYRQILGQGPELLVQFQDESVVDDSQLPKDRFSAERLKGVDSTLKIQPAELGDSAMYLCASSLGRNRETQYFGPGTRLLVL.

This clonotype was seen ten or more times. The chain employs TRBV29-1 and TRBJ2-7; 11 nucleotides match TRBD2. Trimming took 6 bases from V and 6 from J; bases not matched to a gene: 4. Germline V gene lookup returns CDR1 SQVTM and CDR2 ANQGSEA. The CDR3 has 12 amino acids. CDR3 DNA: TGCAGCGTACTAGCGGGAGTTTCCGAGCAGTACTTC. It translates to CSVLAGVSEQYF.

The chain carries TRBV6-5 and TRBJ2-2, with D unclear. The germline gives CDR1 MNHEY, CDR2 SVGAGI. V was trimmed by 4 bases and J by 0 bases, leaving 9 bases between them. This CDR3 spans 15 amino acids. CDR3 amino acids: CASSWSAANTGELFF. Here the CDR3 DNA reads TGTGCCAGCAGTTGGTCAGCCGCGAACACCGGGGAGCTGTTTTTT.